The clone carrying this T cell receptor beta chain was seen only once. Assay used: immunoSEQ multiplex PCR; TCRdb lists only in-frame clones, some missing. The table has 350,000 to 400,000 clones, approximately 90% seen once. The ends lost 6 bases at V and 11 bases at J; junction bases unmatched: 9. This CDR3 contains 12 residues. The data stem from a study of blood T cell repertoires in COVID-19. Across the whole study: Both acute and convalescent COVID-19 samples were obtained from the United States, Italy and Spain.

This clonotype originated in a woman aged 40 to 50 who had been exposed to COVID-19. The sample consisted of PBMCs or T cells enriched from blood (not recorded which). The V and J genes are TRBV12-3 or TRBV12-4 and TRBJ1-1; 7 nucleotides match TRBD1. This CDR3 is CASSSDRVKAFF. Here the CDR3 DNA reads TGTGCCAGCAGCTCCGACAGGGTAAAGGCTTTCTTT.